Listed below are T cell receptor beta chains from one sample, sequenced in a study of technical replicates of blood from several donors. Produced via immunoSEQ multiplex PCR; TCRdb's table is partial and in-frame only. The sample has tens of thousands of clones; approximately 94% are singletons. Input material: T cells isolated from PBMCs. The source of these receptors is a human donor in good health. Both conserved end residues are part of each CDR3. D genes are given only for firm matches. Clone size is shown for a subset of rows, as once, few, many or a class of expanded clone.

d_call	clone_size	v_call	j_call	cdr3_nt	cdr3_aa
TRBD1	-	TRBV6-5	TRBJ1-5	TGTGCCAGCAGTTACTCGAAGGGGGCAAATCAGCCCCAGCATTTT	CASSYSKGANQPQHF
-	once	TRBV7-3	TRBJ2-1	TGTGCCAGCAGTCCCCAGACCGGGTACAATGAGCAGTTCTTC	CASSPQTGYNEQFF
TRBD1	once	TRBV15	TRBJ2-2	TGTGCCACCAGCAGAGATTTAGGGGGCGACTTCAACACCGGGGAGCTGTTTTTT	CATSRDLGGDFNTGELFF
-	-	TRBV14	TRBJ1-5	TGTGCCAGCAGCCAAGTTGGGGAAGCGGGGCTTCATTGCAATCAGCCCCAGCATTTT	CASSQVGEAGLHCNQPQHF
-	-	TRBV11-3	TRBJ2-1	TGTGCCAGCAGCTTCGGAACTAGCTACAAAAATGAGCAGTTCTTC	CASSFGTSYKNEQFF
-	-	TRBV15	TRBJ2-3	TGTGCCACCAAGGGAGGAGCGGGCACAGATACGCAGTATTTT	CATKGGAGTDTQYF
-	-	TRBV29-1	TRBJ1-1	TGCAGCGTTGGGGGGGTTGAAGCTTTCTTT	CSVGGVEAFF
TRBD2	-	TRBV7-6	TRBJ2-5	TGTGCCAGCAGTCCTAGCGGGAGGGTCGGGGAGACCCAGTACTTC	CASSPSGRVGETQYF
-	-	TRBV20-1	TRBJ1-2	TGCAGTGCTCGGAGGGGCCATGGCTACACCTTC	CSARRGHGYTF
-	-	TRBV30	TRBJ1-1	TGTGCCTGGAGCGTCAACACTGAAGCTTTCTTT	CAWSVNTEAFF
-	-	TRBV4-1	TRBJ2-1	TGCGCCAGCCCCGGGACTTCACTACTTAGCTCCTACAATGAGCAGTTCTTC	CASPGTSLLSSYNEQFF
-	-	TRBV9	TRBJ1-3	TGTGCCAGCAGCGTCGGGACAACGGATTATGGAAACACCATATATTTT	CASSVGTTDYGNTIYF
TRBD2	-	TRBV7-9	TRBJ2-5	TGTGCCAGCAGCTTAGGGACTAGCGTTGAGACCCAGTACTTC	CASSLGTSVETQYF
-	-	TRBV5-1	TRBJ1-1	TGCGCCAGCAGCTTGGGCGGAGGGACGACTGAAGCTTTCTTT	CASSLGGGTTEAFF
-	-	TRBV9	TRBJ2-1	TGTGCCAGCAGCGTAGATGATCGTCGGGCCTACAATGAGCAGTTCTTC	CASSVDDRRAYNEQFF
-	-	TRBV7-9	TRBJ1-2	TGTGCCAGCAGCTCCGCTCCCCAGGGGTTGGGACACTATGGCTACACCTTC	CASSSAPQGLGHYGYTF
-	-	TRBV5-1	TRBJ2-5	TGCGCCAGCAGCGATCATCGGGAGACCCAGTACTTC	CASSDHRETQYF
-	once	TRBV7-2	TRBJ2-7	TGTGCCAGCAGCTTAGCGTGGGCAGGCAACGAGCAGTACTTC	CASSLAWAGNEQYF
-	-	TRBV19	TRBJ1-2	TGTGCCAGTAGTCCCGGACACAACTATGGCTACACCTTC	CASSPGHNYGYTF
-	-	TRBV7-9	TRBJ2-1	TGTGCCAGCAGCTTAGCGCCCGGCTCCTACAATGAGCAGTTCTTC	CASSLAPGSYNEQFF
-	-	TRBV10-1	TRBJ2-1	TGCGCCAGCGGAGCGGGCCATGAGCAGTTCTTC	CASGAGHEQFF
-	-	TRBV11-2	TRBJ2-5	TGTGCCAGCAGCCGGGCAGGGGCAGAGACCCAGTACTTC	CASSRAGAETQYF
TRBD1	-	TRBV10-3	TRBJ2-7	TGTGCCATCAGCGCGACAGGGAGCGAGCAGTACTTC	CAISATGSEQYF
-	-	TRBV10-1	TRBJ2-7	TGCGCCAGCAGTGCTTCTCTAGGGACTGCCTCCTACGAGCAGTACTTC	CASSASLGTASYEQYF
TRBD1	-	TRBV10-3	TRBJ1-1	TGTGCCATCGGGACAGAGAACACTGAAGCTTTCTTT	CAIGTENTEAFF
TRBD1	-	TRBV28	TRBJ1-5	TGTGCCAGCAGCTCGGCGGACAGGGCGACTCCCCAGCATTTT	CASSSADRATPQHF
-	once	TRBV10-2	TRBJ2-7	TGCGCCAGCAGTACAGGGAACGAGCAGTACTTC	CASSTGNEQYF
TRBD1	-	TRBV5-1	TRBJ2-7	TGCGCCAGCAGCTCCTCGACAGGGAGAGACAGCTACGAGCAGTACTTC	CASSSSTGRDSYEQYF
TRBD1	-	TRBV2	TRBJ1-1	TGTGCCAGCAGATTCCAGGGGGCAGGGACTGAAGCTTTCTTT	CASRFQGAGTEAFF
TRBD2	-	TRBV5-1	TRBJ2-7	TGCGCCAGCAGCTTGGGCCTAGCGGGAGGCTCCTCCTACGAGCAGTACTTC	CASSLGLAGGSSYEQYF
-	-	TRBV14	TRBJ2-1	TGTGCCAGCAGCCAAGACGGGACTTGGGTCTACAATGAGCAGTTCTTC	CASSQDGTWVYNEQFF
-	-	TRBV27	TRBJ2-3	TGTGCCAGCCCCCCGGGGAACACCCGAGGAGATACGCAGTATTTT	CASPPGNTRGDTQYF
TRBD1	once	TRBV7-2	TRBJ1-3	TGTGCCAGCAGCTGGGGGACAGCCAACTCTGGAAACACCATATATTTT	CASSWGTANSGNTIYF
-	-	TRBV27	TRBJ1-2	TGTGCCAGCAGAGGGGTTTTTGGCTACACCTTC	CASRGVFGYTF
TRBD2	-	TRBV30	TRBJ2-1	TGTGCCTGGAGCCGACCTAGCGGGGGCTACAATGAGCAGTTCTTC	CAWSRPSGGYNEQFF
TRBD1	-	TRBV5-6	TRBJ2-1	TGTGCCAGCAGGCCCAGGGACAGGCTTAGCTCCTACAATGAGCAGTTCTTC	CASRPRDRLSSYNEQFF
-	-	TRBV5-4	TRBJ1-2	TGTGCCAGCAGCATTGACAGAAACTTTGGCTACACCTTC	CASSIDRNFGYTF